The clone carrying this T cell receptor beta chain was found a few times. This specimen belongs to a study of CD8 T cells in Susac syndrome. It was with random hexamers that roughly 0.45 to 1 ug RNA was reverse transcribed. MiXCR was run by TCRdb on the immunoSEQ multiplex PCR reads, yielding one entry per CDR3 protein. The top ten hold around 0.072% of the sample, which has 200,000 to 300,000 distinct CDR3 sequences, just over 90% seen once. Germline V gene lookup returns CDR1 SGHNT and CDR2 YENEEA. V was clipped by 5 bases and J by 8 bases; unmatched bases: 5. The CDR3 has 12 residues. The study sequenced TCR beta in blood CD8+ and CD4+ T cells. The multiple sclerosis controls, all treatment-naive patients, had relapsing-remitting disease that was stable or active. Purification of the CD8+ and CD4+ T cells relied on negative isolation, and TEMRA cells underwent FACS enrichment.

This sequence originates from a human donor with multiple sclerosis. The genes are TRBV11-3 and TRBJ1-2; TRBD1 aligns across 7 bases. Sequencing was done on a sample of CD4+ T cells from PBMCs. CDR3 region: CASSPPGGGYTF. The CDR3 DNA sequence: TGTGCCAGCAGCCCTCCAGGGGGAGGCTACACCTTC.